This is a list of T cell receptor beta chains from one sample in a study of early T cells in non-severe SARS-CoV-2 infection. TCRdb called the 5' RACE reads again in MiXCR, with one record for every CDR3 protein. The repertoire holds under 85,000 distinct CDR3 sequences, with about an eighth as singletons. This specimen consisted of whole blood, obtained at baseline. Receptors were obtained from an adult who was a healthcare worker with PCR-confirmed SARS-CoV-2 infection or an uninfected control (not recorded which). Each CDR3 is given with its conserved first and last residue. The D gene is left open where the match is weak. For some rows the clone size is stated as once, few or many, or as a class when expanded; others skip it.

v_gene	j_gene	abundance	d_gene	CDR3nt	CDR3aa
TRBV29-1	TRBJ2-7	once	TRBD1	TGCAGCGTTAGGGGACAGGGGAGCTACGAGCAGTACTTC	CSVRGQGSYEQYF
TRBV12-3/TRBV12-4	TRBJ1-1	few	-	TGTGCCAGCACCCGGGGACCGGGGAACACTGAAGCTTTCTTT	CASTRGPGNTEAFF
TRBV18	TRBJ2-7	few	TRBD2	TGTGCCAGCTCATTGGTGTCGCGGGGGGGGCTGGCCTACGAGCAGTACTTC	CASSLVSRGGLAYEQYF
TRBV20-1	TRBJ1-1	many	-	TGCAGTGCTAGGCAGGGGTTCTCTTGGAACACTGAAGCTTTCTTT	CSARQGFSWNTEAFF
TRBV5-1	TRBJ2-3	-	-	TGCGCCAGCAGCTTGGCCAGCATAGATACGCAGTATTTT	CASSLASIDTQYF
TRBV6-1	TRBJ1-3	few	-	TGTGCCAGCAGTGAGATAGGCGTTCAAGGAGGAAACACCATATATTTT	CASSEIGVQGGNTIYF
TRBV7-2	TRBJ2-7	-	-	TGTGCCATCGACTCTGCAAGTGGGGGCTACGAGCAGTACTTC	CAIDSASGGYEQYF
TRBV7-2	TRBJ2-2	few	-	TGTGCCAGCAGCGCAAGACTAGCCGGGGAGCTGTTTTTT	CASSARLAGELFF
TRBV21-1	TRBJ2-7	-	-	TGTGCCAGCAGCAAAGTACGAAACTCCTACGAGCAGTACTTC	CASSKVRNSYEQYF
TRBV11-2	TRBJ2-1	few	-	TGTGCCAGCAGCTTAGCGGGGCTCAATGAGCAGTTCTTC	CASSLAGLNEQFF